This T cell receptor beta chain originates from a study of siplizumab effects on memory and regulatory T cells. Every sample had approximately 10^5 of its TCR templates assayed. This table comes from immunoSEQ multiplex PCR, and its TCRdb copy is limited to in-frame clones, with some not included. The sample lists about 85,000 clones, approximately 95% seen once, with approximately 17% in the top ten. Of note for this clone: Its matching antigen is unknown.

Overall study findings and caveats: With siplizumab, cumulative frequency of CD4+ memory-derived alloreactive sequences dropped significantly. The naive T cell population seemed more diverse than memory cells and seemed a major contributor to the alloresponse. Confirmatory evidence of suppressive function in proliferating siplizumab-culture Tregs was not obtained.

The sequence was collected from a human donor in good health. The specimen sequenced was CD8+ T cells sorted from blood.

The chain's CDR3 is CASSVEGGATEAFF. For the CDR3, the DNA is TGTGCCAGCAGCGTGGAGGGGGGTGCCACTGAAGCTTTCTTT. The chain links TRBV9 to TRBJ1-1; perhaps TRBD1 as D (6 bases). V was shortened by 2 bases and J by 4 bases, with 12 bases between the two germline ends. The length of the CDR3 is 14 residues. From germline, CDR1 is SGDLS and CDR2 YYNGEE.